One and the same sample provided the 17 T cell receptor beta chains below, sequenced in a study of T cells in women clearing cervical HPV infection. Sequencing was performed with immunoSEQ multiplex PCR; in TCRdb, only in-frame clones are kept and a portion is missing. The sample includes approximately 20,000 clones. Sequences were obtained from blood buffy coat. These receptors were collected from a woman aged 18-70 years with a cervical HPV16 infection that either progressed to CIN3+ or cleared (not recorded which).

With respect to this clone: The observed sequence ends 3 residues before the CDR3 terminus, with the missing tail filled in from the germline J gene. V usage is TRBV5-1 and J usage is TRBJ2-3, with TRBD2 matching 13 bases. In germline, CDR1 is SGHRS, CDR2 YFSETQ. Trimming took 4 bases from V and 3 from J; bases not matched to a gene: 2. The CDR3 covers 15 residues. CDR3 residues: CASSTSGGATDTQYF. The sequenced part of the CDR3 DNA is TGCGCCAGCAGCACTAGCGGGGGGGCGACAGATACG.

The part of the CDR3 DNA that was read is TGTGCCAGCAGTTCTCGGGGGACCACTGAA. It translates to CASSSRGTTE. The CDR3, in full, reads CASSSRGTTEAFF. The chain carries TRBV11-2 and TRBJ1-1, with D possibly TRBD1 on 5 matching bases. The read terminates 3 residues ahead of where the CDR3 ends, so the germline J gene completes it. CDR1 and CDR2 from the germline V gene are SGHAT and FQNNGV. CDR3 length: 13 residues. V was shortened by 6 bases and J by 4 bases, with 12 bases between the two germline ends.

A remark on this clone: The CDR3 is cut off 3 residues early in the read; its end comes from the germline J gene. The chain recombines TRBV20-1 with TRBJ2-5, with 8 bases identical to TRBD2. The CDR3 has 11 amino acids. V was clipped by 8 bases and J by 4 bases; unmatched bases: 3. Germline assignment: CDR1 DFQATT and CDR2 SNEGSKA (reference sequence). The CDR3 is CSPGGVETQYF. The CDR3 bases that were read are TGCAGTCCCGGGGGGGTAGAGACC.

The covered CDR3 bases are TGTGCCTGGTTCCCCCCGGGACAGGGAACCTACGAG. It specifies CAWFPPGQGTYE. The whole CDR3 region reads CAWFPPGQGTYEQYF. The rearrangement uses TRBV30 and TRBJ2-7; 9 nucleotides agree with TRBD1. The read ends 3 residues before the CDR3 terminus; that terminus is restored from the germline J gene. V dropped 5 bases and J dropped 2; count of bases not matched to a gene: 10. The CDR3 contains 15 residues. Germline V gene lookup returns CDR1 GTSNPN and CDR2 SVGIG (reference sequence).

A word on this clone: The sequence runs out 3 residues before the end of the CDR3; the remainder is reconstructed from the germline J gene. The chain is built from TRBV7-6 and TRBJ2-2, with 8 bases fitting TRBD2. V shed 2 bases and J 6 bases; nucleotides not matched to a gene: 8. The germline gives CDR1 SGHVS, CDR2 FNYEAQ. CDR3 length: 16 residues. Partial CDR3 DNA: TGTGCCAGCAGCTTAACGGGGGGGCTTCAAGCCGGGGAG. Protein product: CASSLTGGLQAGE. The whole CDR3 protein reads CASSLTGGLQAGELFF.

Regarding this clone: The missing CDR3 end, 3 residues past where the read stops, is filled in from the germline J gene. This chain links TRBV5-1 with TRBJ2-7; D is perhaps TRBD1 (6 bases). This CDR3 comprises 12 residues. Germline CDR1 SGHRS, CDR2 YFSETQ. Trimming cost V 4 bases and J 4 bases, with 9 bases left between them. The CDR3 bases that were read are TGCGCCAGCAGCCGTCAGGGGTACGAG. Amino acid sequence: CASSRQGYE. The complete CDR3 protein is CASSRQGYEQYF.

Remarks on this clone: The DNA ends 3 residues before the CDR3 does, and the rest of the CDR3 is filled in from the germline J gene. The chain links TRBV20-1 to TRBJ2-7; TRBD1 agrees at 8 bases. The CDR3 is made up of 15 amino acids. Per germline, CDR1 DFQATT and CDR2 SNEGSKA (reference sequence). Trimming took 4 bases from V and 4 from J; bases not matched to a gene: 12. CDR3 protein: CSAKTGTGVGYEQYF. The sequenced part of the CDR3 DNA is TGCAGTGCTAAGACCGGGACAGGTGTTGGTTACGAG.

A remark on this clone: Sequencing ends 3 residues short of the CDR3 end; the germline J gene provides the rest. The rearrangement joins TRBV18 to TRBJ2-1, with no clear D. CDR1 and CDR2 (germline): KGHSH, LQKENI. With 0 bases removed from V and 5 bases from J, the gap between germline ends came to 14 bases. The CDR3 is made up of 16 amino acids. CDR3 DNA (partial): TGTGCCAGCTCACCACCTTTTAAAACGGTGCACAATGAG. This gives the protein CASSPPFKTVHNE. From start to end, the CDR3 is CASSPPFKTVHNEQFF.

Worth noting for this clone: The read terminates 3 residues before the CDR3 end, so the remaining end is supplied by the germline J gene. The chain links TRBV5-4 to TRBJ1-6; D is unclear. This CDR3 spans 14 amino acids. CDR1 and CDR2 from the germline V gene are SGHNT and YYREEE (reference sequence). The V gene lost 1 base and the J gene lost 6 bases, with 8 bases spanning the gap. The CDR3 spells CASSLRQVNSPLHF. Incomplete CDR3 DNA: TGTGCCAGCAGCTTGAGGCAGGTTAATTCACCC.

On this clone itself: The read halts 3 residues ahead of the CDR3 end, with the missing end drawn from the germline J gene. This rearrangement joins TRBV20-1 to TRBJ2-4; 8 bases agree with TRBD2. Germline V gives CDR1 DFQATT, CDR2 SNEGSKA (reference sequence). The CDR3 is 10 amino acids. The CDR3 DNA, read in part, is TGCAGTGCTCTTACTAGCGGT. It specifies CSALTSG. The entire CDR3 reads CSALTSGQYF.

Remarks on this clone: The read stops 3 residues short of the end of the CDR3; the missing end is completed from the germline J gene. V and J are TRBV6-2 or TRBV6-3 and TRBJ1-2; D gene ambiguous. This CDR3 is 15 amino acids long. Germline V gene lookup returns CDR1 MNHEY and CDR2 SVGEGT. V gave up 1 base and J gave up 5 bases, with 14 bases separating them. Incomplete CDR3 DNA: TGTGCCAGCAGTTACTTCTTCCCTTCGGGGTATGGC. This sequence encodes CASSYFFPSGYG. The full CDR3 is CASSYFFPSGYGYTF.

With respect to this clone: Read data end 3 residues before the CDR3 end; the end is taken from the germline J gene. This chain links TRBV20-1 with TRBJ2-1; D is possibly TRBD1 (5 bases). CDR1 and CDR2 (germline): DFQATT, SNEGSKA (reference sequence). This CDR3 spans 15 amino acids. V was clipped by 5 bases and J by 0 bases, with 14 bases between them. The CDR3 here is CSADDRRSSYNEQFF. CDR3 DNA (partial): TGCAGTGCTGACGACAGAAGAAGCTCCTACAATGAG.

To note about this clone: The read falls 3 residues short of the CDR3 end, and the missing part is taken from the germline J gene. This rearrangement joins TRBV6-1 to TRBJ1-6; D gene unclear. The V end lost 4 bases, the J end lost 9 bases, and 10 bases lay between the germline ends. From germline, CDR1 is MNHNS and CDR2 SASEGT. There are 13 residues in the CDR3. Incomplete CDR3 DNA: TGTGCCAGCAGTGCCCCCGGGTTTTCACCC. Its translation is CASSAPGFSP. The whole CDR3 sequence is CASSAPGFSPLHF.

As to this clone: Read coverage stops 3 residues before the CDR3 terminus; the germline J gene supplies the remainder. The chain has TRBV20-1 and TRBJ2-1, with 13 bases fitting TRBD2. Trimming at V came to 7 bases and at J to 8 bases, leaving 8 bases not matched to a gene. CDR1 is DFQATT, CDR2 SNEGSKA, per germline (reference sequence). This CDR3 region has 14 residues. The CDR3 sequence: CSGRLAGGGDEQFF. The CDR3 bases that were read are TGCAGTGGAAGACTAGCGGGGGGCGGGGATGAG.

Concerning this clone: The read terminates 3 residues before the CDR3 end, so the remaining end is supplied by the germline J gene. V and J are TRBV7-9 and TRBJ2-1, with TRBD1 matching 8 bases. In germline, CDR1 is SEHNR, CDR2 FQNEAQ (reference sequence). The CDR3 spans 15 residues. The J segment lost 4 bases and the V segment lost 4 bases, leaving 6 bases of the junction unmatched. The CDR3 sequence: CASSSDRVVYNEQFF. CDR3 DNA (partial): TGTGCCAGCAGCTCGGACAGGGTGGTGTACAATGAG.

Regarding this clone: Read data end 3 residues before the CDR3 end; the end is taken from the germline J gene. The chain recombines TRBV5-1 with TRBJ2-5; maybe TRBD2 (5 bases). Trimming removed 4 bases from V and 5 bases from J, with 21 bases in between. CDR1 is SGHRS and CDR2 is YFSETQ in the germline V gene. CDR3 length: 16 residues. The covered CDR3 bases are TGCGCCAGCAGCAGGAACCCGGGGTTAGGAGAGGAGACC. Translation: CASSRNPGLGEET. The full-length CDR3 reads as CASSRNPGLGEETQYF.

Note on this clone: The CDR3 end lies 3 residues beyond the end of the read and is filled in from the germline J gene. The chain recombines TRBV2 with TRBJ2-7; TRBD2 agrees at 10 bases. The V gene's germline CDR1 is SNHLY and CDR2 FYNNEI. V shed 7 bases, J shed 2 bases, and the junction held 8 bases outside the gene matches. The CDR3 has 15 amino acids. CDR3 bases read: TGTGCCAGCAAACCCCAGCGGGGGGGAACCTACGAG. Translating it yields CASKPQRGGTYE. The entire CDR3 reads CASKPQRGGTYEQYF.